Listed here are 3 T cell receptor beta chains from one sample, sequenced in a study of lymphopenia after photon versus proton radiotherapy. Repertoires were generated with immunoSEQ multiplex PCR, while TCRdb's copy carries only in-frame clones and drops some. The sample consists of several thousand clones, around 90% of them appearing once. This sample comprised peripheral blood, obtained from a patient treated with photon-based radiotherapy. Receptors originate from a man older than 75 with cholangiocarcinoma.

The chain combines TRBV4-2 with TRBJ1-1; a possible D gene is TRBD1 (6 bases). Germline V gives CDR1 LGHNA, CDR2 YNFKEQ. The CDR3 is 14 amino acids. Trimming took off 0 bases at V and 11 bases at J, with 16 bases between the two ends. CDR3 region: CASSQEAVPGEAFF. The CDR3 DNA is TGTGCCAGCAGCCAAGAGGCTGTCCCAGGGGAGGCTTTCTTT.

The chain has TRBV5-1 and TRBJ1-1, with TRBD1 matching 7 bases. The CDR3 has 17 residues. Trimming took 4 bases from V and 5 from J; bases not matched to a gene: 17. Per germline, CDR1 SGHRS and CDR2 YFSETQ. CDR3 DNA: TGCGCCAGCAGCCGCTCCATAGACAGGGACTGGGGTACTGAAGCTTTCTTT. Its translation is CASSRSIDRDWGTEAFF.

The chain couples TRBV5-1 to TRBJ2-1; the match to TRBD1 covers 9 bases. With 3 bases clipped from V and 8 bases from J, the junction kept 9 bases outside the gene matches. CDR1 SGHRS and CDR2 YFSETQ come from the germline V gene. The CDR3 length is 15 residues. The DNA for the CDR3 is TGCGCCAGCAGCTCGGGACAGGGAAAGTGGGATGAGCAGTTCTTC. Amino acids: CASSSGQGKWDEQFF.